The 31 T cell receptor beta chains below come from one sample, sequenced in a study of T cells in Graves' hyperthyroidism and ophthalmopathy (dated by TCRdb to the late 2010s). Libraries were prepared through multiplex PCR. Sequencing instrument: Illumina HiSeq 2000. TCR beta CDR3 regions were amplified from RNA transcripts. A first-round RT-PCR of the TCR CDR3 used the HTBI primer set with the Qiagen OneStep RT-PCR kit. The public reads were quality trimmed at Q25 with fastp and then assembled into clones with MiXCR by TCRdb, keeping productive beta chains. All rows with the same CDR3 protein become a single entry with the most common DNA and genes. Present in this sample are some 200,000 distinct CDR3 sequences, about a sixth of which were seen just once. The ten most abundant clones make up about half of the sample. Sequencing was done on a sample of blood. Receptors originate from a woman aged 50 to 60 with Graves' hyperthyroidism.

This clonotype was recorded many times. The V call is TRBV27, the J call TRBJ2-1; 14 positions match TRBD2. V lost 0 bases to trimming and J lost 7 bases; unmatched junction nucleotides: 2. This CDR3 is built from 16 residues. CDR1 and CDR2 from the germline V gene are MNHEY and SMNVEV (reference sequence). CDR3 DNA: TGTGCCAGCAGTTTATCTGGGACTAGCGGGAGTAATGAGCAGTTCTTC. This encodes CASSLSGTSGSNEQFF.

The chain employs TRBV7-9 and TRBJ2-6, with 10 bases fitting TRBD1. V shed 5 bases, J shed 4 bases, and the junction held 8 bases outside the gene matches. Per germline, CDR1 SEHNR and CDR2 FQNEAQ (reference sequence). The CDR3 runs to 17 residues. This CDR3 is CASSTDRGWEGANVLTF. The DNA of the CDR3 is TGTGCCAGCAGCACGGACAGGGGGTGGGAAGGGGCCAACGTCCTGACTTTC.

The V call is TRBV29-1, the J call TRBJ1-1; D unresolved. The CDR3 spans 12 residues. In germline, CDR1 is SQVTM, CDR2 ANQGSEA. With 6 bases removed from V and 2 bases from J, the gap between germline ends came to 10 bases. This CDR3 is CSVNQFNTEAFF. The CDR3 nucleotides read TGCAGCGTGAACCAATTTAACACTGAAGCTTTCTTT.

This clonotype was seen at least ten times. This chain uses TRBV12-3 or TRBV12-4 with TRBJ2-2, with 9 bases matching TRBD1. V shed 4 bases, J shed 5 bases, and the junction held 14 bases outside the gene matches. This CDR3 has 18 amino acids. CDR3 region: CASSSTDRDRVRTGELFF. In DNA, the CDR3 is TGTGCCAGCAGTTCTACCGACCGGGACAGGGTTAGAACCGGGGAGCTGTTTTTT.

In its sample, this clonotype was seen many times. This chain joins TRBV10-2 and TRBJ1-5; the D is unclear. From germline, CDR1 is WSHSY and CDR2 SAAADI. Trimming shortened V by 0 bases and J by 0 bases, and 9 bases separated the two germline ends. The CDR3 runs 16 residues. CDR3 DNA: TGCGCCAGCAGTGAGTCGAACAGAGTTAGCAATCAGCCCCAGCATTTT. Amino acids: CASSESNRVSNQPQHF.

The gene calls are TRBV6-1 and TRBJ2-1; D may match TRBD1 or TRBD2 (5 bases each). V was shortened by 5 bases and J by 1 base, with 12 bases between the two germline ends. The CDR3 length is 15 residues. The germline V gene has CDR1 MNHNS and CDR2 SASEGT. The CDR3 DNA is TGTGCCAGCAGTAGCCGGGACCAATCCTACAATGAGCAGTTCTTC. Protein: CASSSRDQSYNEQFF.

As concerns this clonotype: A much larger clone lies one base from this, so it may be a read error. This chain connects TRBV12-3 or TRBV12-4 to TRBJ2-5; the D gene is possibly TRBD1 (6 bases). This CDR3 is 15 amino acids long. The CDR3 loop is CASSSNRAYQEAQYF. The CDR3 DNA sequence: TGTGCCAGCAGTTCCAACAGGGCGTACCAAGAGGCCCAGTACTTC.

This clonotype occurred many times. The gene calls are TRBV20-1 and TRBJ1-2, with D perhaps TRBD1 (5 bases). This CDR3 spans 15 amino acids. V lost 1 base to trimming and J lost 4 bases, with 16 bases between them. Looked up from germline, CDR1 is DFQATT and CDR2 is SNEGSKA (reference sequence). The CDR3 protein is CSARVEGRARYGYTF. DNA of the CDR3: TGCAGTGCTAGAGTGGAGGGGCGGGCCCGCTATGGCTACACCTTC.

This clonotype was seen once. This chain joins TRBV5-6 and TRBJ1-1; no clear D. Trimming took 3 bases from V and 0 from J, leaving 12 bases between them. Germline V gene data show CDR1 as SGHDT and CDR2 as YYEEEE. The CDR3 runs to 15 residues. The CDR3 coding sequence is TGTGCCAGCAGCTGGGTACCGAACTTGAACACTGAAGCTTTCTTT. Protein product: CASSWVPNLNTEAFF. Looking up the rest from reference TRBV5-6 and TRBJ1-1 gives the full variable domain: DAGVTQSPTHLIKTRGQQVTLRCSPKSGHDTVSWYQQALGQGPQFIFQYYEEEERQRGNFPDRFSGHQFPNYSSELNVNALLLGDSALYLCASSWVPNLNTEAFFGQGTRLTVV.

Concerning this clonotype itself: A read error may be the cause here, since a much bigger clone is one base away. V is TRBV13 and J is TRBJ2-1; TRBD2 agrees at 8 bases. Germline V CDR1 and CDR2: PRHDT, FYEKMQ (reference sequence). Trimming removed 1 base from V and 7 bases from J; junction bases left unmatched: 6. The length of the CDR3 is 15 residues. The CDR3 DNA reads as TGTGCCAGCAGCTTAGTCGGTAGCGGGGAGAATGAGCAGTTCTTC. Residues: CASSLVGSGENEQFF.

This clonotype was recorded a few times. CDR3 region: CASSPILAGGPETQYF. The CDR3 DNA follows: TGTGCCAGCAGCCCGATACTAGCGGGAGGGCCGGAGACCCAGTACTTC. The chain has TRBV7-2 and TRBJ2-5, with 13 nucleotides matching TRBD2. The J segment lost 5 bases and the V segment lost 5 bases, leaving 8 bases of the junction unmatched. The CDR3 contains 16 residues. Germline CDR1 SGHTA, CDR2 FQGNSA. The complete variable domain, with remaining parts taken from reference TRBV7-2 and TRBJ2-5, reads GAGVSQSPSNKVTEKGKDVELRCDPISGHTALYWYRQSLGQGLEFLIYFQGNSAPDKSGLPSDRFSAERTGGSVSTLTIQRTQQEDSAVYLCASSPILAGGPETQYFGPGTRLLVL.

This clonotype has more than one count but fewer than ten. The CDR3 bases are TGCAGCGCTTGTGGCGAGCCTCTTCATAGCTCCTACAATGAGCAGTTCTTC. Its protein product is CSACGEPLHSSYNEQFF. V usage is TRBV29-1 and J usage is TRBJ2-1; D unresolved. V was cut by 7 bases and J by 0 bases, with 22 bases left in between. The CDR3 consists of 17 residues. CDR1 and CDR2 (germline): SQVTM, ANQGSEA.

J is TRBJ2-3 and V is TRBV7-8; 10 nucleotides match TRBD2. This CDR3 spans 16 amino acids. Germline V lookup: CDR1 SGHVS, CDR2 FQNEAQ. J was trimmed by 7 bases and V by 3 bases; bases with no gene match: 10. The CDR3 DNA is TGTGCCAGCAGCTTTGGGTACCAGCGGGGGGGGTATACGCAGTATTTT. This gives the protein CASSFGYQRGGYTQYF.

The genes are TRBV5-1 and TRBJ1-2; maybe TRBD1 (6 bases). Germline V lookup: CDR1 SGHRS, CDR2 YFSETQ. Trimming stripped 0 bases from V and 7 bases from J, with 13 bases between. CDR3 length equals 14 residues. This CDR3 is CASSLGVQGSGYTF. The CDR3 DNA reads TGCGCCAGCAGCTTGGGGGTACAGGGATCTGGCTACACCTTC.

The chain links TRBV29-1 to TRBJ2-7; TRBD2 aligns across 14 bases. V was clipped by 6 bases and J by 3 bases; unmatched bases: 13. Germline V gene data show CDR1 as SQVTM and CDR2 as ANQGSEA. CDR3 length: 17 amino acids. The CDR3 here is CSVTRDRTSGGYYEQYF. The CDR3 coding sequence is TGCAGCGTCACGAGGGACAGGACTAGCGGGGGGTACTACGAGCAGTACTTC.

The sample holds a few counts of this clonotype. This rearrangement joins TRBV3-1 to TRBJ2-1, with 14 bases identical to TRBD2. This CDR3 spans 19 amino acids. The trim removed 0 bases at V and 5 bases at J, leaving 9 bases unmatched. Germline CDR1 reads LGHDT; CDR2 reads YNNKEL (reference sequence). The CDR3 reads CASSQDMGTSGRRHNEQFF. CDR3 in DNA: TGTGCCAGCAGCCAAGATATGGGGACTAGCGGGAGAAGGCACAATGAGCAGTTCTTC.

V and J are TRBV10-1 and TRBJ2-3, with no clear D. Per germline, CDR1 WNHNN and CDR2 SYGVQD (reference sequence). The CDR3 has 14 residues. V shed 8 bases and J shed 9 bases, with 21 bases lying between them. The CDR3 reads CASSLGPSSPTQYF. The CDR3 DNA reads as TGCGCCAGCTCCCTCGGCCCCTCGTCCCCCACGCAGTATTTT.

This clonotype was seen more than once but under ten times. This chain links TRBV24-1 with TRBJ2-5, with TRBD1 matching 7 bases. CDR1 and CDR2 from the germline V gene are KGHDR and SFDVKD. The CDR3 loop spans 17 amino acids. The trim removed 3 bases at V and 4 bases at J, leaving 13 bases unmatched. CDR3: CATSDPRGGVLSETQYF. In DNA form, the CDR3 reads TGTGCCACCAGTGATCCGAGAGGGGGCGTCCTTTCAGAGACCCAGTACTTC.

This clonotype was detected a few times. The CDR3 loop reads CSVESAGVNEKLFF. The CDR3 nucleotides read TGCAGCGTTGAATCGGCAGGGGTCAATGAAAAACTGTTTTTT. The rearrangement links TRBV29-1 to TRBJ1-4, with a possible D match to TRBD1 (6 bases). This CDR3 region has 14 residues. Trimming shortened V by 2 bases and J by 5 bases, and 12 bases separated the two germline ends. Germline assignment: CDR1 SQVTM and CDR2 ANQGSEA. The full variable domain, in which reference TRBV29-1 and TRBJ1-4 provide the parts outside the CDR3, is SAVISQKPSRDICQRGTSLTIQCQVDSQVTMMFWYRQQPGQSLTLIATANQGSEATYESGFVIDKFPISRPNLTFSTLTVSNMSPEDSSIYLCSVESAGVNEKLFFGSGTQLSVL.

This sequence joins TRBV13 and TRBJ2-1; 8 positions match TRBD2. The CDR3 length is 16 residues. CDR1 is PRHDT and CDR2 is FYEKMQ in the germline V gene (reference sequence). The V and J ends lost 0 bases and 7 bases, in that order; junction bases with no gene match: 8. Here the CDR3 reads CASSLGLGGLGNEQFF. The CDR3 DNA is TGTGCCAGCAGCTTAGGCCTCGGGGGACTAGGGAATGAGCAGTTCTTC.

The gene calls are TRBV5-1 and TRBJ1-2, with 11 bases fitting TRBD1. This CDR3 comprises 14 residues. With 4 bases clipped from V and 6 bases from J, the junction kept 5 bases outside the gene matches. Germline-derived CDR1 and CDR2 are SGHRS and YFSETQ. The CDR3 DNA sequence: TGCGCCAGCAGCCAAAGGACAGGGGGCGATGGCTACACCTTC. This translates into CASSQRTGGDGYTF.

This clonotype was picked up many times. The CDR3, as DNA: TGTGCCAGCAGTTCTCCAGTGAGCTCCTACAATGAGCAGTTCTTC. Amino acids: CASSSPVSSYNEQFF. The chain recombines TRBV12-3 or TRBV12-4 with TRBJ2-1; D not resolved. Between the trimmed V and J ends, which lost 4 bases and 0 bases, there was a span of 10 bases. The CDR3 contains 15 residues.

There are many counts of this clonotype. This sequence joins TRBV28 and TRBJ2-7; D is ambiguous. Germline CDR1 reads MDHEN; CDR2 reads SYDVKM. V was shortened by 5 bases and J by 7 bases, with 18 bases between the two germline ends. The CDR3 is made up of 14 amino acids. The CDR3 loop reads CASSRPAPIGEQYF. The DNA for the CDR3 is TGTGCCAGCAGTAGGCCGGCCCCCATCGGGGAGCAGTACTTC.

The chain carries TRBV2 and TRBJ2-2; 10 nucleotides align to TRBD2. The CDR3 is 15 residues long. V shed 3 bases, J shed 4 bases, and the junction held 2 bases outside the gene matches. The germline CDR1 and CDR2 sequences are SNHLY and FYNNEI. The CDR3 nucleotides are TGTGCCAGCAGTGATAGCGGGGGGTCCACCGGGGAGCTGTTTTTT. It yields the protein CASSDSGGSTGELFF.

This clonotype was recorded many times. The rearrangement uses TRBV28 and TRBJ2-7; unclear D gene. Germline V gene lookup returns CDR1 MDHEN and CDR2 SYDVKM. Trimming took off 1 base at V and 7 bases at J, with 8 bases between the two ends. CDR3 size: 12 residues. CDR3 DNA: TGTGCCAGCAGTTTATTGGGCTGGGAGCAGTACTTC. Amino acids: CASSLLGWEQYF.

The V call is TRBV12-3 or TRBV12-4, the J call TRBJ1-1; no clear D gene. With 5 bases removed from V and 5 bases from J, the gap between germline ends came to 12 bases. This CDR3 comprises 13 residues. CDR3: CASSRDQGTEAFF. The CDR3 coding sequence is TGTGCCAGCAGTCGAGACCAAGGGACTGAAGCTTTCTTT.

This clonotype was seen at least ten times. The chain recombines TRBV20-1 with TRBJ2-1; 12 bases match TRBD1. This CDR3 comprises 14 residues. The germline gives CDR1 DFQATT, CDR2 SNEGSKA (reference sequence). After removal of 6 bases from V and 9 bases from J, the junction contained 9 bases not matched to a gene. CDR3 sequence (DNA): TGCAGTGCCCGGACCGGGACAGGGGGCAGTGAGCAGTTCTTC. Amino acids: CSARTGTGGSEQFF.

CDR3 sequence (DNA): TGTGCCAGCAGACCCCAGAGCTCTGGGGCCAACGTCCTGACTTTC. Its protein product is CASRPQSSGANVLTF. The chain combines TRBV2 with TRBJ2-6; no clear D gene. Trimming cost V 6 bases and J 0 bases, with 9 bases left between them. The CDR3 length is 15 residues. Germline loops: CDR1 SNHLY, CDR2 FYNNEI.

This clonotype was observed many times. V is TRBV3-1 and J is TRBJ1-1; no clear D. Germline CDR1 is LGHDT and CDR2 is YNNKEL (reference sequence). The ends were cut back, 4 bases at V and 0 bases at J, with 9 bases in the middle. The CDR3 has 14 residues. The DNA for the CDR3 is TGTGCCAGCAGCCCCAGTTTGGTGAACACTGAAGCTTTCTTT. Its translation is CASSPSLVNTEAFF.

The chain links TRBV7-9 to TRBJ2-1; 7 nucleotides line up with TRBD2. The V and J ends lost 3 bases and 9 bases, in that order; junction bases with no gene match: 8. Germline V gives CDR1 SEHNR, CDR2 FQNEAQ (reference sequence). The CDR3 covers 14 residues. In nucleotides, the CDR3 is TGTGCCAGCAGCTTTTCTAGCGGCCCGGGTGAGCAGTTCTTC. It yields the protein CASSFSSGPGEQFF.

Details on this clonotype: The CDR3 end shows no conserved phenylalanine or tryptophan, and so a read error is likely. The chain links TRBV11-2 to TRBJ1-1; maybe TRBD1 (6 bases). Germline loops: CDR1 SGHAT, CDR2 FQNNGV. The CDR3 runs 16 residues. CDR3 bases: TGTGTCAGCAACCTAATGGGGGGCTCTATGAACACTGAAGCTTTCCTT. Amino acids: CVSNLMGGSMNTEAFL.